This T cell receptor beta chain comes out of a study of early T cells in non-severe SARS-CoV-2 infection. Study information: Unsorted whole-blood RNA was sequenced in bulk, leaving chains unpaired.

This clonotype was counted ten times or more. The antigen is undetermined. The TCR library protocol was used to attach unique molecular identifiers. These identifiers were attached to individual cDNA molecules. Via MiXCR, TCRdb re-called the 5' RACE reads, giving one row per CDR3 protein. This table holds about 76,000 distinct CDR3 sequences, 15% to 19% found once. Study-level findings and limits: Sequences matched to VDJdb favored anti-spike CD8 responses, while private and CD4 specificities were missed.

Sequencing was carried out using whole blood. The TCR comes from an adult who was a healthcare worker with PCR-confirmed SARS-CoV-2 infection or an uninfected control (not recorded which).

The CDR3: CASSLDRNTEAFF. CDR3 DNA: TGTGCCAGCAGCTTAGACAGAAACACTGAAGCTTTCTTT. V is TRBV7-3 and J is TRBJ1-1, with a tentative D call TRBD1 (5 bases). The CDR3 loop spans 13 amino acids. Germline-derived CDR1 and CDR2 are SGHTA and FQGTGA. The V end was cut by 2 bases, the J end by 2 bases, with 6 bases between.